Below, 18 T cell receptor beta chains from the same sample are listed, as sequenced in a study of T cell responses to AZD1222 COVID-19 vaccine. Sequencing was performed with immunoSEQ multiplex PCR; in TCRdb, only in-frame clones are kept and a portion is missing. The sample records 150,000 to 160,000 clones, 90% being singletons. The sample was peripheral blood, taken on day 0 of AZD1222 vaccination. All receptors come from an adult in good health.

Here the CDR3 DNA reads TGTGCCAGCAGCTTAGACTATAATTCACCCCTCCACTTT. Encoded protein: CASSLDYNSPLHF. This chain uses TRBV7-2 with TRBJ1-6; no clear D. The CDR3 loop spans 13 amino acids. Germline-derived CDR1 and CDR2 are SGHTA and FQGNSA. The V gene lost 1 base and the J gene lost 3 bases, with 1 base spanning the gap. Full variable domain (outside the CDR3, taken from reference TRBV7-2 and TRBJ1-6): GAGVSQSPSNKVTEKGKDVELRCDPISGHTALYWYRQSLGQGLEFLIYFQGNSAPDKSGLPSDRFSAERTGGSVSTLTIQRTQQEDSAVYLCASSLDYNSPLHFGNGTRLTVT.

The V and J genes are TRBV2 and TRBJ2-3, with no clear D. CDR3 length: 13 residues. Trimming removed 11 bases at V and 2 bases at J, with 14 bases between. Germline CDR1 is SNHLY and CDR2 is FYNNEI. The CDR3 sequence: CAALTGATDTQYF. DNA for the CDR3: TGTGCCGCGTTAACGGGCGCCACAGATACGCAGTATTTT.

This sequence joins TRBV14 and TRBJ1-5; a possible D gene is TRBD1 (5 bases). Trimming shortened V by 5 bases and J by 0 bases, and 20 bases separated the two germline ends. The germline CDR1 and CDR2 sequences are SGHDN and FVKESK. The CDR3 has 18 amino acids. The CDR3 loop is CASSFAGAQDYSNQPQHF. The CDR3 nucleotides are TGTGCCAGCAGCTTCGCCGGCGCACAGGACTATAGCAATCAGCCCCAGCATTTT.

V gene TRBV9 combines with J gene TRBJ1-4, with D perhaps TRBD1 (5 bases). V lost 4 bases to trimming and J lost 1 base, with 14 bases between them. Looked up from germline, CDR1 is SGDLS and CDR2 is YYNGEE. The CDR3 has 16 residues. The CDR3 loop is CASSPRGDGTNEKLFF. CDR3 nucleotide sequence: TGTGCCAGCAGCCCCCGAGGGGACGGAACTAATGAAAAACTGTTTTTT.

This clone was seen a few times. The rearrangement joins TRBV2 to TRBJ1-2; no reliable D call. Germline V gene data show CDR1 as SNHLY and CDR2 as FYNNEI. V was shortened by 8 bases and J by 2 bases, with 9 bases between the two germline ends. This CDR3 spans 12 amino acids. CDR3 in amino acids: CASLEGNYGYTF. The CDR3 DNA follows: TGTGCCAGCCTTGAGGGAAACTATGGCTACACCTTC.

This chain joins TRBV2 and TRBJ2-1, with D unresolved. Germline-derived CDR1 and CDR2 are SNHLY and FYNNEI. V gave up 7 bases and J gave up 3 bases, with 10 bases separating them. The CDR3 consists of 13 residues. The CDR3 DNA is TGTGCCAGCAAGGCCCTCAGCTACAATGAGCAGTTCTTC. Translated: CASKALSYNEQFF.

The J gene is TRBJ1-1, the V gene TRBV10-1, with a weak D call TRBD1 (6 bases). V gave up 4 bases and J gave up 2 bases, with 17 bases separating them. This CDR3 contains 16 residues. Germline-derived CDR1 and CDR2 are WNHNN and SYGVQD (reference sequence). Here the CDR3 reads CASSGETGGLNTEAFF. The CDR3 nucleotides are TGCGCCAGCAGTGGCGAGACCGGGGGCCTCAACACTGAAGCTTTCTTT.

This rearrangement joins TRBV5-1 to TRBJ2-3, with 11 bases aligning to TRBD2. The V and J ends lost 6 bases and 3 bases, in that order; junction bases with no gene match: 6. Germline-derived CDR1 and CDR2 are SGHRS and YFSETQ. This CDR3 comprises 15 residues. The CDR3 region is CASTPSGRLTDTQYF. The CDR3, as DNA: TGCGCCAGCACGCCTAGCGGGAGGTTGACAGATACGCAGTATTTT.

The chain carries TRBV6-5 and TRBJ1-2, with D possibly being TRBD1 (6 bases). The CDR3 contains 15 residues. The germline V and J ends were trimmed by 7 bases and 3 bases, with 18 bases remaining between them. Germline V gives CDR1 MNHEY, CDR2 SVGAGI. The CDR3 sequence is CASTYGVRGDYGYTF. DNA for the CDR3: TGTGCCAGCACCTACGGTGTCAGGGGTGACTATGGCTACACCTTC.

This clone was seen only a few times. V and J are TRBV27 and TRBJ2-3; D might be TRBD1 (5 bases). The CDR3 is 15 amino acids. Germline CDR1 reads MNHEY; CDR2 reads SMNVEV (reference sequence). V lost 9 bases and J 3 bases, leaving 19 bases between the germline ends. Written as DNA, the CDR3 is TGTGCCAGTGCAGGGAAGGGCGCCGGAACAGATACGCAGTATTTT. Its translation: CASAGKGAGTDTQYF.

This clone showed up just once. The rearrangement joins TRBV6-5 to TRBJ1-1; D might be TRBD1 (6 bases). The CDR3 totals 15 residues. V shed 6 bases and J shed 5 bases, with 19 bases lying between them. Germline CDR1 and CDR2: MNHEY and SVGAGI. CDR3 loop: CASRPQGGVGTEAFF. CDR3 sequence (DNA): TGTGCCAGCAGACCACAGGGAGGGGTAGGGACTGAAGCTTTCTTT.

The CDR3 is CASSYSIPRSGNTIYF. In nucleotides, the CDR3 is TGTGCCAGCAGTTACTCGATACCTCGCTCTGGAAACACCATATATTTT. The chain carries TRBV6-5 and TRBJ1-3; D remains unclear. In germline, CDR1 is MNHEY, CDR2 SVGAGI. The V end lost 0 bases, the J end lost 0 bases, and 9 bases lay between the germline ends. The CDR3 length is 16 residues.

This chain links TRBV14 with TRBJ1-4; D gene uncertain. The germline V gene has CDR1 SGHDN and CDR2 FVKESK. V lost 4 bases to trimming and J lost 3 bases, with 15 bases between them. The CDR3 is made up of 16 amino acids. The CDR3 coding sequence is TGTGCCAGCAGCCGTTTGTCGGCGGCCTCTAATGAAAAACTGTTTTTT. This translates into CASSRLSAASNEKLFF.

The chain joins TRBV5-6 to TRBJ2-4; the D call may be TRBD1 or TRBD2 (5 bases each). The CDR3 has 16 residues. V lost 1 base, J lost 1 base, and 12 bases lay in between. The germline gives CDR1 SGHDT, CDR2 YYEEEE. The CDR3 protein is CASSLNPGQAKNIQYF. DNA of the CDR3: TGTGCCAGCAGCTTGAATCCGGGGCAGGCCAAAAACATTCAGTACTTC.

V is TRBV5-1 and J is TRBJ2-1, with TRBD2 as a possible D gene (5 bases). Germline V CDR1 and CDR2: SGHRS, YFSETQ. Trimming left V 0 bases short and J 4 bases short, with 8 bases between. The CDR3 spans 14 residues. CDR3 residues: CASSLVSGYNEQFF. The CDR3 DNA is TGCGCCAGCAGCTTGGTGTCGGGGTACAATGAGCAGTTCTTC. Complete variable domain (other parts from reference TRBV5-1 and TRBJ2-1): KAGVTQTPRYLIKTRGQQVTLSCSPISGHRSVSWYQQTPGQGLQFLFEYFSETQRNKGNFPGRFSGRQFSNSRSEMNVSTLELGDSALYLCASSLVSGYNEQFFGPGTRLTVL.

The chain uses TRBV19 and TRBJ1-1; perhaps TRBD1 as D (5 bases). This CDR3 contains 13 residues. Trimming took off 3 bases at V and 4 bases at J, with 9 bases between the two ends. The germline CDR1 and CDR2 sequences are LNHDA and SQIVND (reference sequence). The chain's CDR3 is CASSIQRGTEAFF. The CDR3 DNA reads as TGTGCCAGTAGTATCCAAAGGGGCACTGAAGCTTTCTTT.

The chain combines TRBV5-1 with TRBJ2-5, with D uncertain. V was pared by 3 bases and J by 1 base, with 7 bases between. The CDR3 has 13 residues. The germline V gene encodes CDR1 SGHRS and CDR2 YFSETQ. The CDR3: CASSSIIQETQYF. In nucleotides, the CDR3 is TGCGCCAGCAGCTCCATTATCCAAGAGACCCAGTACTTC.

This clone has just one count. This rearrangement joins TRBV3-1 (or the pseudogene TRBV3-2) to TRBJ1-1, with 9 nucleotides matching TRBD1. Germline V gives CDR1 LGHDT, CDR2 YNNKEL (reference sequence). This CDR3 comprises 17 residues. V was clipped by 2 bases and J by 1 base; unmatched bases: 8. The DNA of the CDR3 is TGTGCCAGCAGCCAAATGACCGGGACAGGGAGGAACACTGAAGCTTTCTTT. It translates to CASSQMTGTGRNTEAFF.